One T cell receptor beta chain is described in this entry. No antigen is known for it. This sample is part of a study of T cells after yellow fever vaccination. Study-wide points: Only a small proportion of the clonotypes turned up in both the CD4 and the CD8 compartments, likely arising from convergent recombination. Contamination of FACS-sorted repertoires by abundant clonotypes from the bulk population could occur.

A universal primer site and UMIs were added as TCR cDNA was made by 5'RACE template switching. TCRdb called the 5' RACE reads again in MiXCR, with one record for every CDR3 protein. The table has about 630,000 distinct CDR3 sequences, about 12% seen once. The V end lost 0 bases, the J end lost 4 bases, and 16 bases lay between the germline ends. Germline CDR1 reads SNHLY; CDR2 reads FYNNEI. CDR3 length: 17 amino acids. This rearrangement joins TRBV2 to TRBJ2-1; D remains unclear. Sequenced here: PBMCs, sampled on the day of the yellow fever booster vaccination. This TCR came from a young man who received the YFV17D yellow fever vaccine. CDR3 coding DNA: TGTGCCAGCAGTGAAGCGCTTCGTCGAGGCAGGTACAATGAGCAGTTCTTC. Its protein product is CASSEALRRGRYNEQFF. Full variable domain (rest looked up from reference TRBV2 and TRBJ2-1): EPEVTQTPSHQVTQMGQEVILRCVPISNHLYFYWYRQILGQKVEFLVSFYNNEISEKSEIFDDQFSVERPDGSNFTLKIRSTKLEDSAMYFCASSEALRRGRYNEQFFGPGTRLTVL.